This T cell receptor beta chain came from a study of memory CD4+ T cells and cytomegalovirus serostatus. Points from the study as a whole: Suggested: most of the CMV-linked TCR signature lies in CD4+ memory cells. Median bootstrapped AUC for CMV status was about 0.94 originally, less than 0.92 US-trained. About 40% of the roughly 160 known CMV-associated TCRbeta sequences appeared in CD4+ memory.

Regarding this clone: Its target is not known.

CDR3 length equals 13 residues. V was clipped by 7 bases and J by 4 bases; unmatched bases: 8. CDR1 and CDR2 (germline): SGHNT, YYREEE (reference sequence). Some clones are missing from TCRdb's copy, which holds only in-frame ones; the method was immunoSEQ multiplex PCR. Found here are around 44,000 clones, over 70% of them singletons; the top ten hold around 0.6%. Single viable CD3+CD4+CD8-CD45RO+ cells were sorted as the memory CD4+ T cells. CMV serostatus came from serum IgG against pp150, pp28, p38, p52. The rearrangement links TRBV5-4 to TRBJ2-7; 7 bases align to TRBD2. The source material was memory CD4+ T cells from blood. The TCR comes from an adult in good health and CMV-seronegative. The CDR3: CASSPMGGYEQYF. For the CDR3, the DNA is TGTGCCAGCTCACCCATGGGGGGGTACGAGCAGTACTTC.